The sequence of this T cell receptor beta chain was determined in a study of human T cells and chemical hapten exposure. V gave up 3 bases and J gave up 3 bases, with 12 bases separating them. The CDR3 loop spans 14 amino acids. The germline V gene encodes CDR1 MNHEY and CDR2 SMNVEV (reference sequence). Time point given: patch test 2, 6 weeks after DPC sensitization. The treatment denotes: therapeutic diphenylcyclopropenone sensitization with weekly scalp DPC. The table lists this clonotype with many counts. The antigen is not known. The study, taken as a whole, reports: Patch test score rose with PT1 expanded TCRs, significant at 8, 16, 32, not 4. Donors were affected by alopecia, so their immune reaction might vary from that of healthy individuals.

Separate cDNA molecules received unique molecular identifiers, which the library attached to them. MiXCR, applied by TCRdb to the RACE reads, yields one record per CDR3 protein. The repertoire holds approximately 350,000 distinct CDR3 sequences, with about 6% as singletons. The TCR originated in a woman younger than 35 with alopecia areata. Some clones in this sample may be carry-over from other donors' samples. The specimen comprised whole blood, sampled in connection with sensitization to the hapten diphenylcyclopropenone (DPC). This rearrangement joins TRBV27 to TRBJ2-7, with D perhaps TRBD1 (5 bases). The CDR3 bases are TGTGCCAGCAGTTTGGGGCAGGTGATCTACGAGCAGTACTTC. It translates to CASSLGQVIYEQYF.